The next 11 T cell receptor beta chains were all read from a single sample in a study of T cell changes during pregnancy in multiple sclerosis. The protocol was immunoSEQ multiplex PCR, while the TCRdb copy is restricted to in-frame clones and leaves out a portion. The sample includes about 68,000 clones, 92% of them seen just once. Sequences were derived from peripheral blood, sampled in the second trimester of pregnancy. The source of these receptors is a female donor in good health, enrolled as a control in a pregnancy study.

The V and J genes are TRBV28 and TRBJ1-6, with no clear D. CDR1 is MDHEN and CDR2 is SYDVKM in the germline V gene. Trimming left V 3 bases short and J 7 bases short, with 10 bases between. The CDR3 is 14 amino acids. The CDR3 reads CASSFRPSNSPLHF. CDR3 sequence (DNA): TGTGCCAGCAGTTTCCGTCCTAGCAATTCACCCCTCCACTTT. The variable domain in full, completed from reference TRBV28 and TRBJ1-6, reads DVKVTQSSRYLVKRTGEKVFLECVQDMDHENMFWYRQDPGLGLRLIYFSYDVKMKEKGDIPEGYSVSREKKERFSLILESASTNQTSMYLCASSFRPSNSPLHFGNGTRLTVT.

The gene calls are TRBV28 and TRBJ2-7; D perhaps matches TRBD1 (6 bases). V lost 2 bases and J lost 3, with 14 bases in between. The CDR3 covers 15 residues. CDR1 and CDR2 (germline): MDHEN, SYDVKM. The CDR3 protein is CASSLGTTTFYEQYF. CDR3 in DNA: TGTGCCAGCAGTTTAGGGACAACGACCTTCTACGAGCAGTACTTC.

V usage is TRBV29-1 and J usage is TRBJ2-1; no definite D call. CDR1 and CDR2 from the germline V gene are SQVTM and ANQGSEA. Trimming cost V 3 bases and J 4 bases, with 10 bases left between them. The CDR3 is 13 amino acids. The CDR3 nucleotides are TGCAGCGTTGACCGCGCCCTTTACAATGAGCAGTTCTTC. Protein: CSVDRALYNEQFF.

V usage is TRBV27 and J usage is TRBJ1-2; 7 bases line up with TRBD1. CDR1 MNHEY and CDR2 SMNVEV come from the germline V gene (reference sequence). CDR3 length: 14 residues. J gave up 6 bases and V 6 bases, and 10 bases lay outside the gene matches. The CDR3 reads CASSPDRVRDGYTF. The CDR3 DNA reads as TGTGCCAGCAGCCCCGACAGGGTCAGGGATGGCTACACCTTC.

This chain joins TRBV28 and TRBJ1-2; D ambiguous. Germline-derived CDR1 and CDR2 are MDHEN and SYDVKM. Between the trimmed V and J ends, which lost 8 bases and 4 bases, there was a span of 14 bases. The CDR3 length is 13 residues. The CDR3 DNA sequence: TGTGCCAGCGGAGAGGGTACCGTCTATGGCTACACCTTC. It codes for CASGEGTVYGYTF.

The J gene is TRBJ2-7, the V gene TRBV4-1; 7 bases map to TRBD1. The length of the CDR3 is 13 residues. Germline V gene lookup returns CDR1 MGHRA and CDR2 YSYEKL. With 1 base clipped from V and 4 bases from J, the junction kept 1 base outside the gene matches. The CDR3 sequence is CASSQVQGYEQYF. CDR3 DNA: TGCGCCAGCAGCCAAGTACAGGGGTACGAGCAGTACTTC.

This clone was counted a single time. The chain links TRBV5-6 to TRBJ2-1; 7 bases map to TRBD1. Germline loops: CDR1 SGHDT, CDR2 YYEEEE. Germline trimming cut 2 bases from V and 0 bases from J; bases unmatched to any gene: 5. This CDR3 region has 16 residues. CDR3 DNA sequence: TGTGCCAGCAGCTTTGGGACAGCCAGCTCCTACAATGAGCAGTTCTTC. It codes for CASSFGTASSYNEQFF.

This chain links TRBV19 with TRBJ2-1, with 8 bases matching TRBD2. With 2 bases clipped from V and 4 bases from J, the junction kept 4 bases outside the gene matches. Germline assignment: CDR1 LNHDA and CDR2 SQIVND (reference sequence). The CDR3 is 15 residues long. CDR3 in amino acids: CASSIYASGYNEQFF. The CDR3 bases are TGTGCCAGTAGTATATACGCTAGCGGGTACAATGAGCAGTTCTTC.

This chain connects TRBV11-2 to TRBJ2-2, with D possibly TRBD1 on 6 matching bases. The V gene lost 6 bases and the J gene lost 5 bases, with 10 bases spanning the gap. This CDR3 has 13 residues. CDR1 SGHAT and CDR2 FQNNGV come from the germline V gene. CDR3 region: CASRSGETGELFF. The CDR3 DNA follows: TGTGCCAGCAGGTCAGGGGAAACCGGGGAGCTGTTTTTT.

The J gene is TRBJ2-1, the V gene TRBV11-2, with 9 nucleotides matching TRBD2. CDR1 is SGHAT and CDR2 is FQNNGV in the germline V gene. V shed 1 base, J shed 7 bases, and the junction held 8 bases outside the gene matches. The CDR3 sequence is 16 residues long. The CDR3 sequence is CASSLVGGRAKNEQFF. CDR3 in DNA: TGTGCCAGCAGCTTAGTCGGCGGGAGGGCTAAGAATGAGCAGTTCTTC.

The V call is TRBV11-2, the J call TRBJ2-2; no clear D gene. Trimming left V 7 bases short and J 3 bases short, with 9 bases between. Germline values: CDR1 SGHAT, CDR2 FQNNGV. The CDR3 contains 13 residues. CDR3 sequence: CASIPDYTGELFF. The CDR3 DNA reads as TGTGCCAGCATCCCAGATTACACCGGGGAGCTGTTTTTT. Combining the CDR3 with reference TRBV11-2 and TRBJ2-2 gives the whole variable domain EAGVAQSPRYKIIEKRQSVAFWCNPISGHATLYWYQQILGQGPKLLIQFQNNGVVDDSQLPKDRFSAERLKGVDSTLKIQPAKLEDSAVYLCASIPDYTGELFFGEGSRLTVL.